This TCR beta chain comes out of a study of T cells after somatic rescue of genetic block. The repertoire was sequenced with immunoSEQ multiplex PCR; TCRdb's copy has only in-frame clones and lacks some. The table has tens of thousands of clones, roughly 90% seen once. This TCR came from a man aged 35 to 55. The sequenced material came from peripheral blood mononuclear cells (PBMCs).

CDR3 coding DNA: TGTGCCAGCAGTTTGGTCTACCGCTACGAGCAGTACTTC. Translation gives CASSLVYRYEQYF. The V call is TRBV28, the J call TRBJ2-7, with no clear D. The germline CDR1 and CDR2 sequences are MDHEN and SYDVKM. Trimming took off 3 bases at V and 3 bases at J, with 9 bases between the two ends. The CDR3 spans 13 residues. Full variable domain (missing parts from reference TRBV28 and TRBJ2-7): DVKVTQSSRYLVKRTGEKVFLECVQDMDHENMFWYRQDPGLGLRLIYFSYDVKMKEKGDIPEGYSVSREKKERFSLILESASTNQTSMYLCASSLVYRYEQYFGPGTRLTVT.